The present entry profiles one T cell receptor (beta chain) with its context. These data come from a study of blood T cell repertoires in COVID-19. Across the study: From T cells, B-cell-depleted T cells, or PBMCs came the material, which was cDNA or gDNA.

Sequencing was performed with immunoSEQ multiplex PCR; in TCRdb, only in-frame clones are kept and a portion is missing. The sample comprises approximately 110,000 clones, about 85% of which are singletons, and 4.1% rests with the top ten. The CDR3 consists of 14 residues. V shed 6 bases and J 5 bases; nucleotides not matched to a gene: 10. CDR1 is MNHNY and CDR2 is SVGAGI in the germline V gene (reference sequence). Sequencing input: peripheral blood. V usage is TRBV6-6 and J usage is TRBJ2-7, with 7 bases that match TRBD1. The receptor's source is a man aged 45-65 years with acute or convalescent COVID-19. The CDR3 here is CASSVTGEGNEQYF. In nucleotides, the CDR3 is TGTGCCAGCAGCGTTACAGGGGAAGGCAACGAGCAGTACTTC.